This T cell receptor beta chain emerged from a study of cytomegalovirus exposure and HLA in healthy donors. 13 Jbeta primers and 60 Vbeta primers were used for the PCR. Produced via immunoSEQ multiplex PCR; TCRdb's table is partial and in-frame only. The data show 76,000 or so clones, less than 80% seen once. Findings and limits, study-wide: Later, an analysis showed that TCR beta chains associated with HLA were more clonally expanded than others that were equally common. In a later analysis, TCR beta V- and J-gene trimming showed a link to a missense DCLRE1C variant.

Trimming pared 5 bases from V and 2 bases from J, leaving 10 bases between. This CDR3 has 14 amino acids. CDR1 is SGHVS and CDR2 is FQNEAQ in the germline V gene. This clone was counted a single time. Its matching antigen is unknown. The gene calls are TRBV7-8 and TRBJ1-5; D is unresolved. The TCR sequence derives from a woman in her thirties or forties in good health and CMV-seropositive. Sequences were obtained from PBMCs. CDR3: CASSPVMGNQPQHF. Here the CDR3 DNA reads TGTGCCAGCAGCCCGGTGATGGGCAATCAGCCCCAGCATTTT.